Listed here are 27 T cell receptor beta chains from one sample, sequenced in a study of blood T cell repertoires in COVID-19. Profiled with immunoSEQ multiplex PCR; TCRdb holds only in-frame clones, not every one. The sample shows fewer than 65,000 clones, roughly 90% of them seen only once. Sequenced input: peripheral blood. The receptors originated from a human donor with acute or convalescent COVID-19. The donor label of this sample is uncertain.

This clone has just a few counts. The chain employs TRBV24-1 and TRBJ1-2, with 8 bases lining up with TRBD1. The V gene end was trimmed by 2 bases and the J gene end by 5 bases; junction bases not matched to a gene: 6. Germline CDR1 KGHDR, CDR2 SFDVKD. The CDR3 contains 15 residues. The DNA for the CDR3 is TGTGCCACCAGTGATTCCGGGACAGGTATTTATGGCTACACCTTC. Translated, it gives CATSDSGTGIYGYTF.

This clone showed up just once. The chain carries TRBV29-1 and TRBJ2-1, with TRBD1 matching over 9 bases. CDR3 length: 13 residues. The V and J ends lost 6 bases and 4 bases, in that order; junction bases with no gene match: 4. Germline-derived CDR1 and CDR2 are SQVTM and ANQGSEA. The DNA of the CDR3 is TGCAGCGTGGGGACAGGGAGGTACAATGAGCAGTTCTTC. This codes for CSVGTGRYNEQFF.

The V call is TRBV7-3, the J call TRBJ2-3; 8 nucleotides agree with TRBD2. The V gene end was trimmed by 0 bases and the J gene end by 6 bases; junction bases not matched to a gene: 11. This CDR3 contains 17 residues. Per germline, CDR1 SGHTA and CDR2 FQGTGA. CDR3 sequence (DNA): TGTGCCAGCAGCTTAACTCCGATCGGGAGGGCATCGGATACGCAGTATTTT. This sequence encodes CASSLTPIGRASDTQYF.

The rearrangement links TRBV20-1 to TRBJ2-3, with 10 bases identical to TRBD1. Per germline, CDR1 DFQATT and CDR2 SNEGSKA (reference sequence). The CDR3 runs to 15 residues. Losses at the gene ends were 3 bases for V and 8 bases for J; bases not matched to a gene: 11. CDR3 loop: CSASSLGQGYGTQYF. In DNA form, the CDR3 reads TGCAGTGCTAGTTCCCTGGGACAGGGGTACGGTACGCAGTATTTT.

V gene TRBV5-1 combines with J gene TRBJ2-2, with D perhaps TRBD1 (7 bases). Trimming cost V 4 bases and J 0 bases, with 10 bases left between them. The CDR3 extends over 15 amino acids. CDR1 is SGHRS and CDR2 is YFSETQ in the germline V gene. The CDR3 DNA is TGCGCCAGCAGCGGGGGGACAGCGAACACCGGGGAGCTGTTTTTT. The encoded protein is CASSGGTANTGELFF.

The chain joins TRBV15 to TRBJ2-7; 9 bases match TRBD1. CDR3 length: 14 residues. The V gene's germline CDR1 is LNHNV and CDR2 YYDKDF (reference sequence). With V trimmed by 0 bases and J by 7 bases, 4 bases remained unmatched. The CDR3 protein is CATSRDRQGGEQYF. For the CDR3, the DNA is TGTGCCACCAGCAGAGACAGACAGGGGGGAGAGCAGTACTTC.

V and J are TRBV5-6 and TRBJ1-5; TRBD1 agrees at 7 bases. J gave up 7 bases and V 2 bases, and 0 bases lay outside the gene matches. This CDR3 has 12 residues. Germline V CDR1 and CDR2: SGHDT, YYEEEE. The CDR3 region has the DNA TGTGCCAGCAGCTTACAGGGGCAGCCCCAGCATTTT. This gives the protein CASSLQGQPQHF.

This clone has only a few counts. The genes are TRBV2 and TRBJ2-1, with 9 nucleotides matching TRBD2. V was clipped by 5 bases and J by 9 bases; unmatched bases: 11. The CDR3 is 15 amino acids. Germline V gives CDR1 SNHLY, CDR2 FYNNEI. CDR3 DNA: TGTGCCAGCAGTCGACTAAGCGGGAGGAGCGGTGAGCAGTTCTTC. Translation gives CASSRLSGRSGEQFF.

The V and J genes are TRBV3-1 (or the pseudogene TRBV3-2) and TRBJ2-7; no clear D gene. The length of the CDR3 is 16 residues. V was shortened by 8 bases and J by 4 bases, with 24 bases between the two germline ends. Germline CDR1 is LGHDT and CDR2 is YNNKEL (reference sequence). The CDR3 reads CASPQEYGGTEYEQYF. For the CDR3, the DNA is TGTGCCAGCCCCCAAGAATATGGCGGCACCGAATACGAGCAGTACTTC.

The gene calls are TRBV10-3 and TRBJ2-1; 13 nucleotides align to TRBD2. From germline, CDR1 is ENHRY and CDR2 SYGVKD. V shed 10 bases and J 5 bases; nucleotides not matched to a gene: 5. This CDR3 has 14 amino acids. The CDR3 loop is CATGTSGTNNEQFF. Here the CDR3 DNA reads TGTGCCACAGGGACTAGCGGGACCAACAATGAGCAGTTCTTC.

The rearrangement links TRBV3-1 (or the pseudogene TRBV3-2) to TRBJ2-3, with 7 bases identical to TRBD1. J lost 6 bases, V lost 2 bases, and 5 bases had no gene match. This CDR3 has 14 residues. Germline V gives CDR1 LGHDT, CDR2 YNNKEL (reference sequence). In DNA form, the CDR3 reads TGTGCCAGCAGCCAAACAGGGGAAGGCGATACGCAGTATTTT. Protein product: CASSQTGEGDTQYF.

The rearrangement uses TRBV28 and TRBJ2-7, with 7 bases matching TRBD1. Germline V gene data show CDR1 as MDHEN and CDR2 as SYDVKM. CDR3 size: 14 residues. V lost 5 bases and J lost 5; bases outside the gene matches: 9. CDR3 loop: CASSIPDRRDEQYF. The CDR3 DNA reads as TGTGCCAGCAGTATTCCGGACAGGCGAGACGAGCAGTACTTC. Full variable domain (remainder filled in from reference TRBV28 and TRBJ2-7): DVKVTQSSRYLVKRTGEKVFLECVQDMDHENMFWYRQDPGLGLRLIYFSYDVKMKEKGDIPEGYSVSREKKERFSLILESASTNQTSMYLCASSIPDRRDEQYFGPGTRLTVT.

The gene calls are TRBV9 and TRBJ2-7; D remains unclear. The V gene lost 2 bases and the J gene lost 7 bases, with 10 bases spanning the gap. The CDR3 sequence is 12 residues long. The V gene's germline CDR1 is SGDLS and CDR2 YYNGEE. The CDR3 spells CASSVERGEQYF. The CDR3 coding sequence is TGTGCCAGCAGCGTCGAGCGAGGAGAGCAGTACTTC.

The V call is TRBV9, the J call TRBJ1-5; 8 nucleotides agree with TRBD1. Per germline, CDR1 SGDLS and CDR2 YYNGEE. CDR3 length equals 15 residues. After removal of 4 bases from V and 8 bases from J, the junction contained 11 bases not matched to a gene. The CDR3 reads CASSNAQGEGEPQHF. CDR3 in DNA: TGTGCCAGCAGCAACGCACAGGGGGAGGGGGAGCCCCAGCATTTT.

The gene calls are TRBV19 and TRBJ2-5, with unresolved D. This CDR3 is 13 amino acids long. From germline, CDR1 is LNHDA and CDR2 SQIVND (reference sequence). Deletions cut 5 bases from V and 0 bases from J, with 7 bases between. Written as DNA, the CDR3 is TGTGCCAGTAGTTTCCGGGACCAAGAGACCCAGTACTTC. The encoded protein is CASSFRDQETQYF.

V and J are TRBV29-1 and TRBJ2-5; D is undetermined. This CDR3 has 12 amino acids. V lost 7 bases and J 4 bases, leaving 13 bases between the germline ends. CDR1 is SQVTM, CDR2 ANQGSEA, per germline. The CDR3 is CSAGRPGETQYF. CDR3 in DNA: TGCAGCGCCGGAAGGCCGGGAGAGACCCAGTACTTC.

The rearrangement uses TRBV2 and TRBJ2-3; D is undetermined. This CDR3 region has 14 residues. CDR1 is SNHLY and CDR2 is FYNNEI in the germline V gene. The ends were cut back, 1 base at V and 3 bases at J, with 8 bases in the middle. The CDR3 region has the DNA TGTGCCAGCAGTGAAGGGCTAGAAACAGATACGCAGTATTTT. It codes for CASSEGLETDTQYF.

This clone was seen only once. The chain combines TRBV3-1 (or the pseudogene TRBV3-2) with TRBJ2-3; 8 bases fit TRBD2. CDR1 is LGHDT and CDR2 is YNNKEL in the germline V gene (reference sequence). This CDR3 is 14 amino acids long. V lost 8 bases, J lost 1 base, and 5 bases stayed unmatched. CDR3 residues: CASSSGLGTDTQYF. The CDR3 DNA is TGTGCCAGCTCTAGCGGGTTGGGCACAGATACGCAGTATTTT.

The rearrangement joins TRBV5-3 to TRBJ2-2, with TRBD2 identical over 12 bases. TRBV5-3 is placed among ORFs of uncertain function. V shed 1 base and J 10 bases; nucleotides not matched to a gene: 11. CDR3 length: 17 residues. The CDR3 DNA reads TGTGCCAGAAGCTTGATCCTAGCTAGCGGGAGGGCCGCGGAGCTGTTTTTT. Amino acids: CARSLILASGRAAELFF.

The chain combines TRBV4-2 with TRBJ1-1, with TRBD1 matching over 7 bases. The CDR3 consists of 17 residues. J lost 3 bases, V lost 5 bases, and 15 bases had no gene match. Germline V gives CDR1 LGHNA, CDR2 YNFKEQ. CDR3 residues: CASSGYHRGGRDTEAFF. CDR3 sequence (DNA): TGTGCCAGCAGCGGATACCACAGGGGCGGACGGGACACTGAAGCTTTCTTT.

The J gene is TRBJ2-7, the V gene TRBV10-3; 11 bases agree with TRBD1. In germline, CDR1 is ENHRY, CDR2 SYGVKD. J gave up 1 base and V 6 bases, and 5 bases lay outside the gene matches. The CDR3 length is 15 residues. CDR3 sequence reads: CAISPGTGGSYEQYV. The CDR3, as DNA: TGTGCCATCAGCCCTGGGACAGGGGGGTCCTACGAGCAGTACGTC.

This chain links TRBV5-1 with TRBJ2-2, with 8 bases fitting TRBD1. Unmatched junction bases numbered 11, after V lost 3 bases and J lost 7 bases. This CDR3 has 16 residues. The V gene's germline CDR1 is SGHRS and CDR2 YFSETQ. The CDR3 bases are TGCGCCAGCAGCTCCCAAACAGGGGGAAATAGCGGGGAGCTGTTTTTT. Its translation is CASSSQTGGNSGELFF. The full variable domain, in which reference TRBV5-1 and TRBJ2-2 provide the parts outside the CDR3, is KAGVTQTPRYLIKTRGQQVTLSCSPISGHRSVSWYQQTPGQGLQFLFEYFSETQRNKGNFPGRFSGRQFSNSRSEMNVSTLELGDSALYLCASSSQTGGNSGELFFGEGSRLTVL.

The J gene is TRBJ1-1, the V gene TRBV28, with D maybe TRBD1 (5 bases). CDR1 is MDHEN and CDR2 is SYDVKM in the germline V gene. V lost 5 bases and J 2 bases, leaving 15 bases between the germline ends. The CDR3 is 15 amino acids. The CDR3 DNA follows: TGTGCCAGCAGTCGGAATCTGGGGCGCAACACTGAAGCTTTCTTT. Its protein is CASSRNLGRNTEAFF.

This clone has just one count. This rearrangement joins TRBV10-2 to TRBJ2-7, with 14 nucleotides matching TRBD2. The CDR3 is made up of 14 amino acids. Germline V gives CDR1 WSHSY, CDR2 SAAADI. Trimming cost V 7 bases and J 4 bases; bases outside gene matches: 3. Here the CDR3 DNA reads TGCGCCAGCACCGGGACTAGCGGGAGTTACGAGCAGTACTTC. It yields the protein CASTGTSGSYEQYF.

V is TRBV30 and J is TRBJ1-5; the D gene is possibly TRBD1 (5 bases). Germline V gene sequence: CDR1 GTSNPN, CDR2 SVGIG (reference sequence). Trimming pared 1 base from V and 0 bases from J, leaving 16 bases between. This CDR3 is 17 amino acids long. The CDR3 DNA reads TGTGCCTGGAGTGGTGCCAGGGTCAGGAATAGCAATCAGCCCCAGCATTTT. Translation: CAWSGARVRNSNQPQHF.

The chain is built from TRBV6-5 and TRBJ2-7, with D possibly being TRBD1 (6 bases). Germline assignment: CDR1 MNHEY and CDR2 SVGAGI. Deletions cut 2 bases from V and 3 bases from J, with 14 bases between. CDR3 size: 15 residues. Written as DNA, the CDR3 is TGTGCCAGCAGTTACAGGACAGCGACAGTCTACGAGCAGTACGTC. Translated, it gives CASSYRTATVYEQYV.

V is TRBV19 and J is TRBJ1-5; possible D gene TRBD1, 5 bases. Deletions cut 9 bases from V and 9 bases from J, with 18 bases between. This CDR3 has 13 amino acids. In germline, CDR1 is LNHDA, CDR2 SQIVND (reference sequence). The DNA for the CDR3 is TGTGCCAGCCAGCACCCAAGGCAGGGGCCCCAGCATTTT. It encodes CASQHPRQGPQHF.